Below, 28 T cell receptor beta chains from the same sample are listed, as sequenced in a study of cytomegalovirus exposure and HLA in healthy donors (dated by TCRdb to about 2017). Receptors were amplified or captured by the immunoSEQ multiplex PCR assay. This is the immuneACCESS table as TCRdb keeps it, with only in-frame sequences that have V and J called. A part of the clones is gone; compared with another copy, unresolved V genes explain less than half, and the rest is unexplained. In this sample the table shows about 260,000 clones, roughly 91% of which occur a single time. The ten top clones hold under 4% of the sample. The sequenced sample consisted of PBMCs. Receptors originate from a woman under 40 in good health and CMV-seronegative.

V gene TRBV11-2 combines with J gene TRBJ2-1; D remains ambiguous. V was trimmed by 3 bases and J by 0 bases, leaving 12 bases between them. The CDR3 covers 16 residues. Germline lookup yields CDR1 SGHAT and CDR2 FQNNGV. The CDR3 coding sequence is TGTGCCAGCAGCTTCCGAGGCCAAGGCTCCTACAATGAGCAGTTCTTC. Encoded protein: CASSFRGQGSYNEQFF. Using reference TRBV11-2 and TRBJ2-1 for the parts outside the CDR3, the full variable domain is EAGVAQSPRYKIIEKRQSVAFWCNPISGHATLYWYQQILGQGPKLLIQFQNNGVVDDSQLPKDRFSAERLKGVDSTLKIQPAKLEDSAVYLCASSFRGQGSYNEQFFGPGTRLTVL.

The J gene is TRBJ2-5, the V gene TRBV4-1; 11 bases are shared with TRBD2. Germline V lookup: CDR1 MGHRA, CDR2 YSYEKL. Unmatched junction bases numbered 17, after V lost 10 bases and J lost 1 base. The CDR3 has 18 amino acids. The DNA for the CDR3 is TGCGCCACCATAAGGGCTAGCGGGAGGAGTGAGGCCCAAGAGACCCAGTACTTC. Translated, it gives CATIRASGRSEAQETQYF.

This chain uses TRBV10-2 with TRBJ2-1; no definite D call. The germline gives CDR1 WSHSY, CDR2 SAAADI. The CDR3 runs to 15 residues. Trimming cost V 0 bases and J 2 bases, with 8 bases left between them. In DNA, the CDR3 is TGCGCCAGCAGTGAGTCTGGCCGGGCCTACAATGAGCAGTTCTTC. This encodes CASSESGRAYNEQFF.

V gene TRBV19 combines with J gene TRBJ2-2; possibly TRBD1 for D (5 bases). Germline values: CDR1 LNHDA, CDR2 SQIVND (reference sequence). Trimming shortened V by 1 base and J by 8 bases, and 8 bases separated the two germline ends. There are 13 residues in the CDR3. DNA of the CDR3: TGTGCCAGTAGTATAGGGGGCAGGGGGGAGCTGTTTTTT. Its protein product is CASSIGGRGELFF.

V usage is TRBV5-5 and J usage is TRBJ2-7; maybe TRBD2 (6 bases). CDR3 length: 14 residues. With 0 bases removed from V and 5 bases from J, the gap between germline ends came to 12 bases. Germline lookup yields CDR1 SGHKS and CDR2 YYEKEE (reference sequence). CDR3 sequence (DNA): TGTGCCAGCAGCTTGGGTCGGGGGTTACACGAGCAGTACTTC. Translation: CASSLGRGLHEQYF.

The chain links TRBV6-4 to TRBJ2-2; D may be TRBD2 (6 bases). The CDR3 is 15 residues long. The germline gives CDR1 MRHNA, CDR2 SNTAGT. V was trimmed by 4 bases and J by 4 bases, leaving 13 bases between them. The CDR3 region has the DNA TGTGCCAGCAGTGCCGGGACTCTTGGCACCGGGGAGCTGTTTTTT. Its translation is CASSAGTLGTGELFF.

The chain joins TRBV7-9 to TRBJ2-7; D is undetermined. Trimming cost V 5 bases and J 3 bases, with 11 bases left between them. Germline assignment: CDR1 SEHNR and CDR2 FQNEAQ (reference sequence). The CDR3 consists of 13 residues. CDR3 sequence: CASSPIDGYEQYF. CDR3 coding DNA: TGTGCCAGCAGCCCCATCGACGGCTACGAGCAGTACTTC.

The rearrangement uses TRBV6-1 and TRBJ2-7; tentative D call: TRBD1 (6 bases). Deletions cut 2 bases from V and 3 bases from J, with 8 bases between. The CDR3 sequence is 13 residues long. Germline V lookup: CDR1 MNHNS, CDR2 SASEGT. CDR3 sequence: CASSEPGDYEQYF. Written as DNA, the CDR3 is TGTGCCAGCAGTGAACCAGGGGACTACGAGCAGTACTTC.

V and J are TRBV19 and TRBJ2-5, with 9 bases lining up with TRBD1. The CDR3 runs to 15 residues. The germline gives CDR1 LNHDA, CDR2 SQIVND (reference sequence). Losses at the gene ends were 5 bases for V and 1 base for J; bases not matched to a gene: 5. The DNA of the CDR3 is TGTGCCAGTAGTTTCAGGGACAGGGTCCAAGAGACCCAGTACTTC. Translated, it gives CASSFRDRVQETQYF.

The chain combines TRBV28 with TRBJ2-7; tentative D call: TRBD2 (5 bases). From germline, CDR1 is MDHEN and CDR2 SYDVKM. Trimming took off 7 bases at V and 2 bases at J, with 9 bases between the two ends. The CDR3 length is 12 residues. The CDR3 is CASTRGPYEQYF. In DNA form, the CDR3 reads TGTGCCAGCACTCGGGGTCCCTACGAGCAGTACTTC. Drawing the rest from reference TRBV28 and TRBJ2-7, the complete variable domain is DVKVTQSSRYLVKRTGEKVFLECVQDMDHENMFWYRQDPGLGLRLIYFSYDVKMKEKGDIPEGYSVSREKKERFSLILESASTNQTSMYLCASTRGPYEQYFGPGTRLTVT.

The V call is TRBV6-6, the J call TRBJ2-5; D uncertain. The CDR3 is 15 amino acids. V was trimmed by 6 bases and J by 1 base, leaving 15 bases between them. The germline V gene has CDR1 MNHNY and CDR2 SVGAGI (reference sequence). This chain's CDR3 is CASSQLIGVQETQYF. The CDR3 DNA reads as TGTGCCAGCAGCCAATTAATTGGGGTCCAAGAGACCCAGTACTTC.

The chain links TRBV18 to TRBJ2-5, with D hard to call. V dropped 1 base and J dropped 1 base, with 16 bases sitting between them. This CDR3 is 17 amino acids long. Germline assignment: CDR1 KGHSH and CDR2 LQKENI. CDR3 nucleotide sequence: TGTGCCAGCTCACCACGGCAGCGCAGCAGCTCCCAAGAGACCCAGTACTTC. This gives the protein CASSPRQRSSSQETQYF. Full variable domain (outside the CDR3, taken from reference TRBV18 and TRBJ2-5): NAGVMQNPRHLVRRRGQEARLRCSPMKGHSHVYWYRQLPEEGLKFMVYLQKENIIDESGMPKERFSAEFPKEGPSILRIQQVVRGDSAAYFCASSPRQRSSSQETQYFGPGTRLLVL.

The count of this clone is one. This chain joins TRBV12-5 and TRBJ2-7; unclear D gene. CDR1 LGHNT and CDR2 FRNRAP come from the germline V gene. V dropped 2 bases and J dropped 3 bases, with 11 bases sitting between them. The CDR3 totals 14 residues. As DNA, the CDR3 is TGTGCTAGTGGTTTGTCAGAACGGGTCTACGAGCAGTACTTC. Amino acids: CASGLSERVYEQYF.

The V and J genes are TRBV10-3 and TRBJ2-7, with 15 bases lining up with TRBD2. Germline assignment: CDR1 ENHRY and CDR2 SYGVKD. With V trimmed by 7 bases and J by 7 bases, 8 bases remained unmatched. This CDR3 has 15 residues. The CDR3 nucleotides are TGTGCCATCACCGGACTAGCGGGAGGGCCTGGGGAGCAGTACTTC. Its translation is CAITGLAGGPGEQYF.

This clone occurred once. The chain couples TRBV7-8 to TRBJ2-1; D gene ambiguous. The germline gives CDR1 SGHVS, CDR2 FQNEAQ. Deletions cut 4 bases from V and 8 bases from J, with 12 bases between. This CDR3 is built from 13 residues. The CDR3 reads CASSSLGMDEQFF. Written as DNA, the CDR3 is TGTGCCAGCAGCTCTCTAGGGATGGATGAGCAGTTCTTC.

This CDR3 is CASSLVGTVNEQYF. CDR3 DNA: TGTGCCAGCAGTTTAGTCGGGACCGTCAACGAGCAGTACTTC. J is TRBJ2-7 and V is TRBV27; perhaps D is TRBD1 or TRBD2 (5 bases each). CDR3 size: 14 residues. V lost 2 bases, J lost 5 bases, and 13 bases lay in between. The germline gives CDR1 MNHEY, CDR2 SMNVEV (reference sequence).

This rearrangement joins TRBV18 to TRBJ2-7; D not resolved. The CDR3 extends over 13 amino acids. Trimming shortened V by 3 bases and J by 6 bases, and 12 bases separated the two germline ends. The germline CDR1 and CDR2 sequences are KGHSH and LQKENI. This chain's CDR3 is CASSPLGSSEQYF. Here the CDR3 DNA reads TGTGCCAGCTCACCTCTCGGTTCTTCCGAGCAGTACTTC.

This chain connects TRBV2 to TRBJ2-1; no reliable D call. The V and J ends lost 0 bases and 4 bases respectively, with 7 bases between them. CDR3 size: 14 residues. Germline V gene sequence: CDR1 SNHLY, CDR2 FYNNEI. Here the CDR3 DNA reads TGTGCCAGCAGTGAAGCGGTCGCATACAATGAGCAGTTCTTC. This translates into CASSEAVAYNEQFF.

The chain is built from TRBV25-1 and TRBJ2-7; D uncertain. The V gene lost 4 bases and the J gene lost 2 bases, with 12 bases spanning the gap. There are 14 residues in the CDR3. The germline V gene has CDR1 MGHDK and CDR2 SYGVNS. Here the CDR3 DNA reads TGTGCCAGCAGTGTGTCGGGCACTACCTACGAGCAGTACTTC. As protein: CASSVSGTTYEQYF.

This chain joins TRBV16 and TRBJ1-5; TRBD1 matches at 10 bases. The V segment lost 2 bases and the J segment 1 base; nucleotides outside the gene matches: 2. Germline CDR1 is KGHSY and CDR2 is FQNENV. The CDR3 consists of 16 residues. CDR3 nucleotide sequence: TGTGCCAGCAGCCAAGGGGACAGGGGAAGCAATCAGCCCCAGCATTTT. Amino acid sequence: CASSQGDRGSNQPQHF.

The chain uses TRBV4-3 and TRBJ2-2, with 8 bases that match TRBD2. V gave up 1 base and J gave up 0 bases; unmatched junction bases: 10. The V gene's germline CDR1 is LGHNA and CDR2 YSLEER. The CDR3 is 19 residues long. Here the CDR3 DNA reads TGCGCCAGCAGCCAAGGCCCTAGCGGGTCCACCTCGAACACCGGGGAGCTGTTTTTT. Amino acid sequence: CASSQGPSGSTSNTGELFF.

The chain uses TRBV7-2 and TRBJ2-5; D remains unclear. This CDR3 region has 13 residues. The V end lost 1 base, the J end lost 3 bases, and 6 bases lay between the germline ends. The germline V gene encodes CDR1 SGHTA and CDR2 FQGNSA. For the CDR3, the DNA is TGTGCCAGCAGCTTAGGTAGTAAAGAGACCCAGTACTTC. This gives the protein CASSLGSKETQYF.

The J gene is TRBJ2-7, the V gene TRBV10-1, with 8 bases identical to TRBD1. The germline V gene encodes CDR1 WNHNN and CDR2 SYGVQD (reference sequence). J was trimmed by 3 bases and V by 6 bases; bases with no gene match: 4. The CDR3 consists of 13 residues. For the CDR3, the DNA is TGCGCCAGCAGGAAGGGGACAGGCTACGAGCAGTACTTC. This codes for CASRKGTGYEQYF.

V usage is TRBV27 and J usage is TRBJ1-2; 8 bases are shared with TRBD1. The CDR3 has 15 residues. V dropped 2 bases and J dropped 8; count of bases not matched to a gene: 10. Germline V CDR1 and CDR2: MNHEY, SMNVEV (reference sequence). CDR3 nucleotide sequence: TGTGCCAGCAGTTTAGCGCAGGGGGCGCCCCGGGGCTACACCTTC. It yields the protein CASSLAQGAPRGYTF.

CDR3 bases: TGTGCCAGCAGACAGGGGGCGCAAGAGACCCAGTACTTC. This translates into CASRQGAQETQYF. The genes are TRBV5-5 and TRBJ2-5; 9 nucleotides line up with TRBD1. Trimming at V came to 5 bases and at J to 2 bases, leaving 1 base not matched to a gene. The CDR3 loop spans 13 amino acids. CDR1 SGHKS and CDR2 YYEKEE come from the germline V gene (reference sequence).

The rearrangement links TRBV28 to TRBJ2-5, with D maybe TRBD2 (6 bases). The V end lost 7 bases, the J end lost 2 bases, and 20 bases lay between the germline ends. The CDR3 totals 16 residues. Germline CDR1 reads MDHEN; CDR2 reads SYDVKM. This chain's CDR3 is CASIRLRGSGQETQYF. CDR3 sequence (DNA): TGTGCCAGCATCCGTTTGCGGGGTTCGGGGCAAGAGACCCAGTACTTC. The full variable domain, with the rest looked up from reference TRBV28 and TRBJ2-5, is DVKVTQSSRYLVKRTGEKVFLECVQDMDHENMFWYRQDPGLGLRLIYFSYDVKMKEKGDIPEGYSVSREKKERFSLILESASTNQTSMYLCASIRLRGSGQETQYFGPGTRLLVL.

This chain uses TRBV6-6 with TRBJ1-4; 9 nucleotides agree with TRBD1. CDR1 is MNHNY and CDR2 is SVGAGI in the germline V gene (reference sequence). The CDR3 runs to 15 residues. V lost 6 bases and J lost 7; bases outside the gene matches: 9. This chain's CDR3 is CASSRQGGNSEKLFF. CDR3 bases: TGTGCCAGCAGCCGACAGGGGGGAAATAGTGAAAAACTGTTTTTT.

CDR3 sequence reads: CASSVVPYLPEEPNEQFF. CDR3 nucleotide sequence: TGTGCCAGCAGCGTAGTACCCTATCTCCCGGAAGAACCCAATGAGCAGTTCTTC. This chain joins TRBV9 and TRBJ2-1; the D is unclear. CDR1 SGDLS and CDR2 YYNGEE come from the germline V gene. This CDR3 spans 18 amino acids. Trimming removed 0 bases at V and 6 bases at J, with 22 bases between.